Shown below are 20 T cell receptor beta chains from a single sample sequenced in a study of blood T cell repertoires in COVID-19. The repertoire was sequenced with immunoSEQ multiplex PCR; TCRdb's copy has only in-frame clones and lacks some. The sample comprises approximately 450,000 clones, 75% to 90% of which are singletons, and around 1.1% rests with the top ten. The sequenced material came from PBMCs or T cells enriched from blood (not recorded which). These receptors were taken from a man aged 25 to 40 who had recovered from COVID-19.

The rearrangement links TRBV5-1 to TRBJ2-1; 7 bases match TRBD1. The V gene end was trimmed by 0 bases and the J gene end by 5 bases; junction bases not matched to a gene: 11. Germline CDR1 is SGHRS and CDR2 is YFSETQ. The CDR3 contains 17 residues. The CDR3 sequence is CASSLVPPGTADNEQFF. The CDR3 DNA sequence: TGCGCCAGCAGCTTGGTCCCCCCTGGGACAGCGGACAATGAGCAGTTCTTC. Variable domain in full (rest from reference TRBV5-1 and TRBJ2-1): KAGVTQTPRYLIKTRGQQVTLSCSPISGHRSVSWYQQTPGQGLQFLFEYFSETQRNKGNFPGRFSGRQFSNSRSEMNVSTLELGDSALYLCASSLVPPGTADNEQFFGPGTRLTVL.

Comment on this clone: Other DNA sequences of this sample code for an identical CDR3. This chain connects TRBV5-1 to TRBJ2-1; TRBD2 agrees at 7 bases. In germline, CDR1 is SGHRS, CDR2 YFSETQ. The V gene end was trimmed by 4 bases and the J gene end by 4 bases; junction bases not matched to a gene: 5. This CDR3 is 14 amino acids long. CDR3 sequence: CASSPGTTYNEQFF. The CDR3 coding sequence is TGCGCCAGCAGCCCCGGGACTACATACAATGAGCAGTTCTTC.

The chain couples TRBV2 to TRBJ2-2; TRBD2 agrees at 8 bases. The CDR3 sequence is 15 residues long. Unmatched junction bases numbered 4, after V lost 1 base and J lost 6 bases. Germline loops: CDR1 SNHLY, CDR2 FYNNEI. The CDR3 bases are TGTGCCAGCAGTGAAGACAAAGCGGGGGCCGGGGAGCTGTTTTTT. Its translation: CASSEDKAGAGELFF.

A single count supports this clone. The chain joins TRBV5-1 to TRBJ2-7, with TRBD2 matching over 9 bases. The CDR3 consists of 14 residues. CDR1 SGHRS and CDR2 YFSETQ come from the germline V gene. V dropped 4 bases and J dropped 7; count of bases not matched to a gene: 9. The CDR3 DNA sequence: TGCGCCAGCAGCAGATTAGCGGGAGCAGGTGAGCAGTACTTC. Residues: CASSRLAGAGEQYF.

The chain combines TRBV10-1 with TRBJ2-1; 7 bases are a match to TRBD2. Germline lookup yields CDR1 WNHNN and CDR2 SYGVQD (reference sequence). Trimming took 0 bases from V and 8 from J; bases not matched to a gene: 7. This CDR3 has 15 residues. The DNA for the CDR3 is TGCGCCAGCAGTGAGTCGCGGGAGATCAGCGATGAGCAGTTCTTC. Translation gives CASSESREISDEQFF.

This clone appeared a single time. V is TRBV18 and J is TRBJ2-2, with 7 nucleotides matching TRBD1. The germline gives CDR1 KGHSH, CDR2 LQKENI. This CDR3 region has 16 residues. V shed 3 bases and J 3 bases; nucleotides not matched to a gene: 7. The CDR3 DNA reads as TGTGCCAGCTCACCCGCAGGGGGAATTGACACCGGGGAGCTGTTTTTT. Its translation: CASSPAGGIDTGELFF.

As DNA, the CDR3 is TGTGCCAGTGCCGGGACTAGTCGCTACGAGCAGTACTTC. As protein: CASAGTSRYEQYF. The chain carries TRBV6-6 and TRBJ2-7; 8 bases are shared with TRBD2. The germline CDR1 and CDR2 sequences are MNHNY and SVGAGI (reference sequence). This CDR3 contains 13 residues. V lost 9 bases, J lost 3 bases, and 7 bases stayed unmatched.

This clone was seen just once. The rearrangement links TRBV11-1 to TRBJ2-7, with 8 bases aligning to TRBD1. The CDR3 consists of 13 residues. Trimming at V came to 3 bases and at J to 4 bases, leaving 2 bases not matched to a gene. Germline loops: CDR1 SGHAT, CDR2 FQDESV (reference sequence). The CDR3 DNA reads TGTGCCAGCAGCTTTGACAGGGGTTACGAGCAGTACTTC. It is translated as CASSFDRGYEQYF.

This chain connects TRBV9 to TRBJ2-5; 7 nucleotides align to TRBD2. The CDR3 extends over 16 amino acids. Losses at the gene ends were 0 bases for V and 1 base for J; bases not matched to a gene: 6. From germline, CDR1 is SGDLS and CDR2 YYNGEE. Written as DNA, the CDR3 is TGTGCCAGCAGCGTAGGCGTAGCGGGTATCCAAGAGACCCAGTACTTC. Translation: CASSVGVAGIQETQYF.

This clone has only a few counts. The V call is TRBV19, the J call TRBJ1-5, with TRBD1 as a possible D gene (6 bases). The CDR3 contains 16 residues. Germline assignment: CDR1 LNHDA and CDR2 SQIVND (reference sequence). Trimming left V 1 base short and J 7 bases short, with 17 bases between. Written as DNA, the CDR3 is TGTGCCAGTAGTATAGGGCTAAATACAGGGACCCAGCCCCAGCATTTT. Its translation is CASSIGLNTGTQPQHF. The full variable domain, completed using reference TRBV19 and TRBJ1-5, is DGGITQSPKYLFRKEGQNVTLSCEQNLNHDAMYWYRQDPGQGLRLIYYSQIVNDFQKGDIAEGYSVSREKKESFPLTVTSAQKNPTAFYLCASSIGLNTGTQPQHFGDGTRLSIL.

Only one count was recorded for this clone. The chain has TRBV28 and TRBJ1-4; D not certain. CDR3 length: 12 residues. V lost 10 bases to trimming and J lost 5 bases, with 11 bases between them. CDR1 is MDHEN, CDR2 SYDVKM, per germline. This chain's CDR3 is CATVGGNEKLFF. CDR3 sequence (DNA): TGTGCCACGGTCGGAGGCAATGAAAAACTGTTTTTT.

This clone was picked up one time. V gene TRBV5-5 combines with J gene TRBJ1-6; D is undetermined. The CDR3 sequence is 16 residues long. CDR1 and CDR2 (germline): SGHKS, YYEKEE (reference sequence). V was clipped by 0 bases and J by 9 bases, with 16 bases between them. CDR3 loop: CASSLGLGGIPSPLHF. The CDR3 nucleotides are TGTGCCAGCAGCTTGGGGCTGGGAGGGATCCCTTCACCCCTCCACTTT.

In DNA, the CDR3 is TGTGCCAGCATTTGGGCGGGGACGACAGATACGCAGTATTTT. Translated: CASIWAGTTDTQYF. This rearrangement joins TRBV6-5 to TRBJ2-3, with a tentative D call TRBD2 (6 bases). This CDR3 has 14 amino acids. Trimming cost V 7 bases and J 3 bases, with 14 bases left between them. Germline CDR1 MNHEY, CDR2 SVGAGI.

The chain is built from TRBV5-1 and TRBJ2-7, with 10 bases lining up with TRBD2. Germline loops: CDR1 SGHRS, CDR2 YFSETQ. This CDR3 region has 16 residues. V gave up 0 bases and J gave up 0 bases; unmatched junction bases: 3. CDR3 loop: CASSLAPSGSSYEQYF. As DNA, the CDR3 is TGCGCCAGCAGCTTGGCCCCTAGCGGGAGCTCCTACGAGCAGTACTTC.

V usage is TRBV19 and J usage is TRBJ2-3, with TRBD1 as a possible D gene (5 bases). The germline V gene encodes CDR1 LNHDA and CDR2 SQIVND (reference sequence). Trimming left V 6 bases short and J 0 bases short, with 13 bases between. The CDR3 has 15 amino acids. The CDR3 DNA is TGTGCCAGTAGCTGGGGCTCCTCTAGCACAGATACGCAGTATTTT. It is translated as CASSWGSSSTDTQYF.

The V gene is TRBV28, the J gene TRBJ1-6, with TRBD1 as a possible D gene (5 bases). The germline V gene encodes CDR1 MDHEN and CDR2 SYDVKM. Trimming stripped 5 bases from V and 7 bases from J, with 15 bases between. This CDR3 has 15 amino acids. The CDR3 coding sequence is TGTGCCAGCAGTGGGGGGGTTCCCTCCAATTCACCCCTCCACTTT. It specifies CASSGGVPSNSPLHF.

The V gene is TRBV3-1 (or the pseudogene TRBV3-2), the J gene TRBJ2-3; 7 bases agree with TRBD2. With 0 bases clipped from V and 1 base from J, the junction kept 7 bases outside the gene matches. The V gene's germline CDR1 is LGHDT and CDR2 YNNKEL (reference sequence). CDR3 length: 17 amino acids. CDR3 DNA sequence: TGTGCCAGCAGCCAAGATGGAGCGGGAAAGCGCACAGATACGCAGTATTTT. Translation: CASSQDGAGKRTDTQYF.

The rearrangement links TRBV9 to TRBJ1-4, with TRBD1 matching over 10 bases. Germline V gives CDR1 SGDLS, CDR2 YYNGEE. The CDR3 length is 15 residues. With V trimmed by 1 base and J by 6 bases, 3 bases remained unmatched. CDR3 amino acids: CASSVSGTGDEKLFF. The DNA of the CDR3 is TGTGCCAGCAGCGTATCCGGGACAGGGGATGAAAAACTGTTTTTT.

For this clone: Relative to the germline gene, one junction end is altered; a read error may explain this. V gene TRBV2 combines with J gene TRBJ2-1, with D maybe TRBD2 (7 bases). The length of the CDR3 is 11 residues. Germline values: CDR1 SNHLY, CDR2 FYNNEI. The CDR3 spells CASREGGGVFF. The CDR3 region has the DNA TGTGCCAGCAGGGAAGGGGGAGGGGTGTTCTTC.

This clone has just a few counts. The chain carries TRBV7-2 and TRBJ1-1, with D perhaps TRBD1 (5 bases). The V end lost 3 bases, the J end lost 5 bases, and 13 bases lay between the germline ends. The germline V gene has CDR1 SGHTA and CDR2 FQGNSA. The CDR3 sequence is 14 residues long. CDR3 in DNA: TGTGCCAGCAGCTTTCCCGGGGGAGGTACTGAAGCTTTCTTT. Amino acids: CASSFPGGGTEAFF.